The next 15 T cell receptor beta chains were all read from a single sample in a study of vaccination and CD4 T cells after COVID-19. An Oncomine TCR Beta short-read assay was used to sequence the DNA from cultured CD4+ T cells. TCRdb reprocessed the PCR reads with MiXCR, giving one entry per CDR3 protein. The sample lists some 13,000 distinct CDR3 sequences, less than 60% occurring once. For these receptors, no antigen is known. Treatment given: 10-day PBMC culture with coronavirus spike peptide pools or control peptides (ViraFEST assay). The sample was CD4+ T cells from blood, cultured in vitro. The receptors stem from a human donor who had recovered from COVID-19.

This clonotype was counted only a few times. The chain combines TRBV9 with TRBJ2-5, with D possibly being TRBD2 (6 bases). V lost 3 bases and J lost 5, with 14 bases in between. The CDR3 is 14 amino acids. Per the germline V gene, CDR1 is SGDLS and CDR2 is YYNGEE. The CDR3, as DNA: TGTGCCAGCAGCGAGGGACTTCTGTTTGAGACCCAGTACTTC. Translating it yields CASSEGLLFETQYF. Full variable domain (outside the CDR3, taken from reference TRBV9 and TRBJ2-5): DSGVTQTPKHLITATGQRVTLRCSPRSGDLSVYWYQQSLDQGLQFLIQYYNGEERAKGNILERFSAQQFPDLHSELNLSSLELGDSALYFCASSEGLLFETQYFGPGTRLLVL.

The V call is TRBV2, the J call TRBJ1-5; maybe TRBD1 (5 bases). The germline V gene encodes CDR1 SNHLY and CDR2 FYNNEI. The CDR3 sequence is 15 residues long. V was shortened by 0 bases and J by 7 bases, with 13 bases between the two germline ends. The CDR3: CASSEAPGPNQPQHF. CDR3 bases: TGTGCCAGCAGTGAAGCGCCAGGGCCCAACCAGCCCCAGCATTTT.

This clonotype occurred a few times. The rearrangement links TRBV20-1 to TRBJ2-5, with 7 positions matching TRBD1. The germline gives CDR1 DFQATT, CDR2 SNEGSKA (reference sequence). The CDR3 totals 15 residues. The V gene end was trimmed by 4 bases and the J gene end by 7 bases; junction bases not matched to a gene: 15. The CDR3 DNA reads TGCAGTGCTACCGGACCTAGACAGGGCTCAAGGACCCAGTACTTC. This translates into CSATGPRQGSRTQYF.

The chain is built from TRBV6-1 and TRBJ1-4, with D maybe TRBD1 (5 bases). The germline V and J ends were trimmed by 4 bases and 3 bases, with 9 bases remaining between them. CDR1 is MNHNS, CDR2 SASEGT, per germline. The CDR3 sequence is 14 residues long. The CDR3 nucleotides read TGTGCCAGCAGTGGACAGATACCTAATGAAAAACTGTTTTTT. Its translation is CASSGQIPNEKLFF.

The chain uses TRBV29-1 and TRBJ1-2; D gene uncertain. V was cut by 1 base and J by 5 bases, with 20 bases left in between. The length of the CDR3 is 16 residues. The germline V gene encodes CDR1 SQVTM and CDR2 ANQGSEA. The CDR3 is CSVEGGREGVWYGYTF. CDR3 bases: TGCAGCGTTGAAGGGGGTAGGGAGGGTGTTTGGTATGGCTACACCTTC.

The sample holds a few counts of this clonotype. The genes are TRBV7-8 and TRBJ2-7; possibly TRBD1 for D (6 bases). Per germline, CDR1 SGHVS and CDR2 FQNEAQ. The CDR3 contains 15 residues. V was trimmed by 4 bases and J by 3 bases, leaving 16 bases between them. The CDR3: CASSSLGAGVYEQYF. The CDR3 DNA reads as TGTGCCAGCAGCTCCCTCGGGGCAGGGGTCTACGAGCAGTACTTC.

CDR3 sequence reads: CASSSERLGSYNEQFF. Written as DNA, the CDR3 is TGTGCCAGCAGCTCAGAAAGACTAGGCTCCTACAATGAGCAGTTCTTC. The chain combines TRBV6-1 with TRBJ2-1; possibly TRBD2 for D (6 bases). Trimming took off 6 bases at V and 0 bases at J, with 15 bases between the two ends. This CDR3 has 16 residues. Germline CDR1 is MNHNS and CDR2 is SASEGT.

This clonotype was detected a few times. The chain couples TRBV7-9 to TRBJ2-1; D perhaps matches TRBD2 (5 bases). Per the germline V gene, CDR1 is SEHNR and CDR2 is FQNEAQ (reference sequence). The ends were cut back, 7 bases at V and 2 bases at J, with 12 bases in the middle. This CDR3 has 14 amino acids. Here the CDR3 reads CASMRAEAYNEQFF. DNA of the CDR3: TGTGCCAGCATGAGGGCCGAGGCCTACAATGAGCAGTTCTTC.

V is TRBV20-1 and J is TRBJ2-5; 10 bases align to TRBD2. The germline CDR1 and CDR2 sequences are DFQATT and SNEGSKA (reference sequence). This CDR3 has 16 residues. The ends lost 3 bases at V and 7 bases at J; junction bases unmatched: 14. The CDR3 region is CSASGSGAGGGGTQYF. CDR3 sequence (DNA): TGCAGTGCTAGTGGGTCTGGAGCGGGAGGGGGCGGGACCCAGTACTTC.

In the case of this clonotype: The CDR3 carries no conserved terminal phenylalanine or tryptophan, so it likely arises from a read error. The chain couples TRBV19 to TRBJ2-5; 9 bases map to TRBD1. CDR3 length: 15 residues. Germline-derived CDR1 and CDR2 are LNHDA and SQIVND (reference sequence). V was clipped by 3 bases and J by 5 bases; unmatched bases: 7. The CDR3 DNA is TGTGCCAGTAGTATCTACAGGGGGCAGGTGGAGACCCAGTACTCC. Its translation: CASSIYRGQVETQYS.

This clonotype is medium-sized within its sample. The chain links TRBV27 to TRBJ1-1; 10 positions match TRBD1. The CDR3 covers 15 residues. Germline V gives CDR1 MNHEY, CDR2 SMNVEV (reference sequence). The junction had 2 bases not matched to a gene; V was cut back by 3 bases and J by 1 base. Here the CDR3 DNA reads TGTGCCAGCAGTTTCGGGACAGGGGCGAACACTGAAGCTTTCTTT. As protein: CASSFGTGANTEAFF.

The chain is built from TRBV10-3 and TRBJ2-7; D unclear. The CDR3 extends over 13 amino acids. Germline lookup yields CDR1 ENHRY and CDR2 SYGVKD. Deletions cut 4 bases from V and 1 base from J, with 8 bases between. The CDR3 DNA follows: TGTGCCATCAGTGCACTTACATCCTACGAGCAGTACTTC. This gives the protein CAISALTSYEQYF.

This rearrangement joins TRBV30 to TRBJ1-2; 8 bases are a match to TRBD1. Germline V gene sequence: CDR1 GTSNPN, CDR2 SVGIG (reference sequence). The CDR3 contains 14 residues. Trimming removed 1 base from V and 4 bases from J; junction bases left unmatched: 5. The CDR3 loop reads CAWSEQGAVYGYTF. The CDR3 nucleotides read TGTGCCTGGAGTGAGCAGGGGGCCGTCTATGGCTACACCTTC.

This clonotype showed up just a few times. This chain connects TRBV6-2 or TRBV6-3 to TRBJ1-5, with TRBD1 as a possible D gene (5 bases). V lost 0 bases and J 6 bases, leaving 9 bases between the germline ends. CDR1 MNHEY and CDR2 SVGEGT come from the germline V gene. CDR3 length: 14 residues. CDR3 in DNA: TGTGCCAGCAGTTACTCGACAGACACTCAGCCCCAGCATTTT. Its translation is CASSYSTDTQPQHF.

The chain joins TRBV6-1 to TRBJ2-3, with 13 bases lining up with TRBD2. V shed 6 bases and J 5 bases; nucleotides not matched to a gene: 5. Germline CDR1 reads MNHNS; CDR2 reads SASEGT. CDR3 size: 15 residues. In DNA, the CDR3 is TGTGCCAGCAGAACTAGCGGGAGGGCTGGAGATACGCAGTATTTT. This gives the protein CASRTSGRAGDTQYF.